These 18 T cell receptor beta chains were all obtained from the same sample, sequenced in a study of T-cell reconstitution after alpha-beta-depleted transplantation in children. Researchers prepared the TCRbeta library using unique molecular identifiers, the study reports. TCRdb called the PCR reads again in MiXCR, with one record for every CDR3 protein. This table has over 150,000 distinct CDR3 sequences, roughly 7% appearing once. Sequenced here: PBMCs, sampled before TCRalphabeta/CD19-depleted stem cell transplant. These receptor sequences come from a boy younger than 10 with acute lymphoblastic leukemia, due to receive a stem cell transplant.

There are many counts of this clonotype. The chain links TRBV28 to TRBJ2-1; D is possibly TRBD1 (5 bases). Germline V gene sequence: CDR1 MDHEN, CDR2 SYDVKM. The length of the CDR3 is 14 residues. V lost 1 base to trimming and J lost 4 bases, with 8 bases between them. The CDR3, as DNA: TGTGCCAGCAGTTTATCAGGGCTGTACAATGAGCAGTTCTTC. As protein: CASSLSGLYNEQFF.

This clonotype has ten or more counts. The gene calls are TRBV15 and TRBJ1-1, with D possibly TRBD1 on 5 matching bases. Looked up from germline, CDR1 is LNHNV and CDR2 is YYDKDF (reference sequence). CDR3 length: 16 residues. The germline V and J ends were trimmed by 1 base and 0 bases, with 12 bases remaining between them. The CDR3 sequence: CATSRGEGRLNTEAFF. CDR3 in DNA: TGTGCCACCAGCAGAGGTGAGGGACGTCTGAACACTGAAGCTTTCTTT.

This clonotype was observed many times. The chain uses TRBV28 and TRBJ2-4, with TRBD1 matching over 9 bases. The CDR3 extends over 18 amino acids. Germline V CDR1 and CDR2: MDHEN, SYDVKM. Trimming removed 2 bases from V and 0 bases from J; junction bases left unmatched: 8. The CDR3 DNA follows: TGTGCCAGCAGTTTAGGGACAGGGCGTGAAATAGCCAAAAACATTCAGTACTTC. The encoded protein is CASSLGTGREIAKNIQYF.

This clonotype was picked up a small number of times. The chain recombines TRBV7-3 with TRBJ2-2, with 8 bases that match TRBD2. CDR1 SGHTA and CDR2 FQGTGA come from the germline V gene. The CDR3 totals 14 residues. Unmatched junction bases numbered 7, after V lost 5 bases and J lost 8 bases. CDR3 sequence reads: CASSEAGVGGELFF. In DNA form, the CDR3 reads TGTGCCAGCAGCGAAGCGGGGGTGGGAGGGGAGCTGTTTTTT. Drawing the rest from reference TRBV7-3 and TRBJ2-2, the complete variable domain is GAGVSQTPSNKVTEKGKYVELRCDPISGHTALYWYRQSLGQGPEFLIYFQGTGAADDSGLPNDRFFAVRPEGSVSTLKIQRTERGDSAVYLCASSEAGVGGELFFGEGSRLTVL.

V is TRBV20-1 and J is TRBJ2-5; unclear D gene. Germline V gives CDR1 DFQATT, CDR2 SNEGSKA (reference sequence). There are 10 residues in the CDR3. Trimming pared 6 bases from V and 4 bases from J, leaving 6 bases between. The CDR3 nucleotides are TGCAGTGCCGAACTAGAGACCCAGTACTTC. As protein: CSAELETQYF.

This clonotype showed up many times. CDR3: CASSDQRDRKMGETQYF. DNA for the CDR3: TGTGCCAGCAGCGACCAACGTGACAGGAAAATGGGAGAGACCCAGTACTTC. The chain recombines TRBV28 with TRBJ2-5; possibly TRBD1 for D (6 bases). V shed 6 bases and J shed 4 bases, with 24 bases lying between them. Germline V gene lookup returns CDR1 MDHEN and CDR2 SYDVKM. The CDR3 runs to 17 residues.

This clonotype was counted ten times or more. The V call is TRBV12-3 or TRBV12-4, the J call TRBJ2-6; D gene ambiguous. Between the trimmed V and J ends, which lost 1 base and 2 bases, there was a span of 3 bases. This CDR3 region has 14 residues. This CDR3 reads CASSLVPGANVLTF. Here the CDR3 DNA reads TGTGCCAGCAGTTTAGTCCCTGGGGCCAACGTCCTGACTTTC.

This clonotype was seen at least ten times. The chain recombines TRBV3-1 with TRBJ1-1; no clear D gene. V was cut by 5 bases and J by 6 bases, with 16 bases left in between. This CDR3 comprises 14 residues. CDR1 and CDR2 from the germline V gene are LGHDT and YNNKEL (reference sequence). CDR3 region: CASSDLNLPPEAFF. The CDR3 coding sequence is TGTGCCAGCAGCGACCTCAATCTTCCCCCTGAAGCTTTCTTT.

This clonotype came up many times. The V gene is TRBV19, the J gene TRBJ1-5, with D uncertain. This CDR3 contains 12 residues. The V end lost 4 bases, the J end lost 5 bases, and 6 bases lay between the germline ends. Germline CDR1 LNHDA, CDR2 SQIVND (reference sequence). CDR3 sequence: CASSTRHQPQHF. The CDR3 region has the DNA TGTGCCAGTAGTACGCGGCATCAGCCCCAGCATTTT.

This clonotype was observed at least ten times. This chain connects TRBV12-3 or TRBV12-4 to TRBJ2-7; 7 bases are a match to TRBD2. This CDR3 spans 14 amino acids. J gave up 6 bases and V 5 bases, and 10 bases lay outside the gene matches. The CDR3 sequence: CASSPPGGGSEQYF. CDR3 bases: TGTGCCAGCAGTCCCCCGGGGGGAGGTTCCGAGCAGTACTTC.

This rearrangement joins TRBV27 to TRBJ2-1, with 12 bases identical to TRBD1. CDR3 length: 16 amino acids. Germline V gene lookup returns CDR1 MNHEY and CDR2 SMNVEV (reference sequence). V was pared by 3 bases and J by 9 bases, with 9 bases of the junction left unmatched. The CDR3 DNA reads TGTGCCAGCAGTTTGTCGGGACAGGGGGCGCCGGTTGAGCAGTTCTTC. As protein: CASSLSGQGAPVEQFF.

At least ten counts were recorded for this clonotype. The chain recombines TRBV7-8 with TRBJ2-5; 14 bases agree with TRBD2. CDR3 length equals 16 residues. The V gene's germline CDR1 is SGHVS and CDR2 FQNEAQ. Trimming removed 4 bases from V and 5 bases from J; junction bases left unmatched: 6. The CDR3 sequence: CASSSRRTSGRETQYF. The CDR3 DNA reads as TGTGCCAGCAGCTCCAGAAGGACTAGCGGGAGGGAGACCCAGTACTTC.

In this sample, this clonotype turned up many times. J is TRBJ2-7 and V is TRBV3-1, with TRBD1 identical over 10 bases. There are 14 residues in the CDR3. V gave up 6 bases and J gave up 7 bases; unmatched junction bases: 9. In germline, CDR1 is LGHDT, CDR2 YNNKEL (reference sequence). As DNA, the CDR3 is TGTGCCAGCAGTCTTTTAGGGGACAGGGGTGAGCAGTACTTC. As protein: CASSLLGDRGEQYF.

This clonotype was seen repeatedly, ten times or more. This sequence joins TRBV28 and TRBJ2-5; unclear D gene. This CDR3 region has 13 residues. V shed 3 bases and J shed 3 bases, with 8 bases lying between them. Germline CDR1 is MDHEN and CDR2 is SYDVKM. The CDR3 DNA sequence: TGTGCCAGCAGTTTTGTTGGGGAAGAGACCCAGTACTTC. Residues: CASSFVGEETQYF.

This clonotype occurred many times. CDR3 protein: CASSRDVYEQYF. The CDR3 DNA follows: TGTGCCAGCAGTCGTGACGTCTACGAGCAGTACTTC. V usage is TRBV7-2 and J usage is TRBJ2-7; D is unclear. CDR3 size: 12 residues. CDR1 and CDR2 (germline): SGHTA, FQGNSA. V lost 6 bases and J lost 3, with 9 bases in between.

This clonotype has a count of ten or more. The chain carries TRBV7-2 and TRBJ1-6, with D uncertain. From germline, CDR1 is SGHTA and CDR2 FQGNSA. The CDR3 extends over 14 amino acids. Trimming took 5 bases from V and 2 from J, leaving 7 bases between them. The chain's CDR3 is CASSPTTYNSPLHF. For the CDR3, the DNA is TGTGCCAGCAGCCCGACCACCTATAATTCACCCCTCCACTTT.

The chain couples TRBV3-1 to TRBJ1-1; possible D gene TRBD1, 5 bases. CDR1 is LGHDT, CDR2 YNNKEL, per germline (reference sequence). This CDR3 is 14 amino acids long. V was shortened by 0 bases and J by 1 base, with 6 bases between the two germline ends. CDR3 bases: TGTGCCAGCAGCCAAGAGGACAAGAACACTGAAGCTTTCTTT. This sequence encodes CASSQEDKNTEAFF.

This clonotype has a count of ten or more. The V call is TRBV29-1, the J call TRBJ2-3; TRBD1 agrees at 9 bases. The V gene end was trimmed by 6 bases and the J gene end by 0 bases; junction bases not matched to a gene: 4. The germline V gene has CDR1 SQVTM and CDR2 ANQGSEA. CDR3 length equals 14 residues. The chain's CDR3 is CSVPTGGSTDTQYF. CDR3 bases: TGCAGCGTCCCGACAGGGGGAAGCACAGATACGCAGTATTTT.